Each of the 27 T cell receptor beta chains below was sequenced from the same sample in a study of T cells in Graves' hyperthyroidism and ophthalmopathy. Using RNA transcripts as the source, TCR beta CDR3 regions were amplified. First-round RT-PCR with HTBI primers amplified the TCR CDR3 region. One entry per CDR3 protein results from TCRdb running MiXCR on the multiplex PCR reads. In the table there are roughly 200,000 distinct CDR3 sequences, around 19% of which are singletons. Sequencing input: blood. The receptors were gathered from a man in his forties or fifties with Graves' hyperthyroidism.

This clonotype was seen many times. The chain joins TRBV5-1 to TRBJ2-7, with a weak D call TRBD1 (6 bases). Germline V gives CDR1 SGHRS, CDR2 YFSETQ. This CDR3 spans 13 amino acids. The ends were cut back, 2 bases at V and 3 bases at J, with 9 bases in the middle. This CDR3 is CASSFDRNYEQYF. CDR3 bases: TGCGCCAGCAGCTTCGACAGGAACTACGAGCAGTACTTC.

This clonotype was seen a single time. The chain couples TRBV10-3 to TRBJ1-1; no definite D call. The CDR3 loop spans 13 amino acids. CDR1 and CDR2 (germline): ENHRY, SYGVKD. V shed 6 bases and J shed 1 base, with 9 bases lying between them. The CDR3 here is CAIRGYGNTEAFF. The CDR3 nucleotides are TGTGCCATCAGGGGGTATGGGAACACTGAAGCTTTCTTT.

The sample holds many counts of this clonotype. CDR3 region: CASSVQFNQPQHF. CDR3 coding DNA: TGTGCCAGCTCCGTTCAGTTCAATCAGCCCCAGCATTTT. The chain carries TRBV6-1 and TRBJ1-5, with D unresolved. The CDR3 extends over 13 amino acids. The germline V gene has CDR1 MNHNS and CDR2 SASEGT. Trimming removed 8 bases at V and 3 bases at J, with 11 bases between.

This clonotype was found a few times. V gene TRBV18 combines with J gene TRBJ1-6; 8 bases agree with TRBD1. V shed 4 bases, J shed 7 bases, and the junction held 9 bases outside the gene matches. Germline CDR1 reads KGHSH; CDR2 reads LQKENI. The CDR3 spans 16 residues. The CDR3 DNA follows: TGTGCCAGCTCACGGACTTCAGGACAGGGAAATTCACCCCTCCACTTT. It yields the protein CASSRTSGQGNSPLHF.

The table lists this clonotype with many counts. This chain connects TRBV3-1 to TRBJ2-1; 7 bases line up with TRBD1. This CDR3 contains 15 residues. Per the germline V gene, CDR1 is LGHDT and CDR2 is YNNKEL (reference sequence). The V gene end was trimmed by 4 bases and the J gene end by 6 bases; junction bases not matched to a gene: 9. In DNA form, the CDR3 reads TGTGCCAGCAGCCCGGGGACAGTGCAGGTCAATGAGCAGTTCTTC. This codes for CASSPGTVQVNEQFF.

This clonotype was detected many times. The chain has TRBV6-6 and TRBJ2-5; TRBD1 is a possible D gene (6 bases). Trimming left V 2 bases short and J 5 bases short, with 12 bases between. This CDR3 is 14 amino acids long. Germline CDR1 reads MNHNY; CDR2 reads SVGAGI (reference sequence). CDR3: CASSYGGSLETQYF. The CDR3 DNA is TGTGCCAGCAGTTACGGGGGCAGCCTTGAGACCCAGTACTTC.

The V and J genes are TRBV12-3 or TRBV12-4 and TRBJ2-1; 10 positions agree with TRBD2. The CDR3 covers 14 residues. The V gene end was trimmed by 6 bases and the J gene end by 6 bases; junction bases not matched to a gene: 5. The CDR3 is CASSAGTSVNEQFF. As DNA, the CDR3 is TGTGCCAGCAGCGCCGGGACTAGCGTCAATGAGCAGTTCTTC.

The chain uses TRBV28 and TRBJ2-7; 7 positions agree with TRBD2. CDR1 and CDR2 from the germline V gene are MDHEN and SYDVKM. V dropped 3 bases and J dropped 0; count of bases not matched to a gene: 8. The CDR3 loop spans 16 amino acids. DNA of the CDR3: TGTGCCAGCAGTTTTCACCTAGCGGAACTCTCCTACGAGCAGTACTTC. Protein product: CASSFHLAELSYEQYF. The whole variable domain, filled in from reference TRBV28 and TRBJ2-7, reads DVKVTQSSRYLVKRTGEKVFLECVQDMDHENMFWYRQDPGLGLRLIYFSYDVKMKEKGDIPEGYSVSREKKERFSLILESASTNQTSMYLCASSFHLAELSYEQYFGPGTRLTVT.

The chain uses TRBV6-2 or TRBV6-3 and TRBJ2-1; 8 positions agree with TRBD1. The CDR3 runs 19 residues. From germline, CDR1 is MNHEY and CDR2 SVGEGT. Unmatched junction bases numbered 16, after V lost 6 bases and J lost 0 bases. The CDR3 sequence: CASSRPTGGLYGSYNEQFF. In nucleotides, the CDR3 is TGTGCCAGCAGCCGCCCTACAGGGGGATTGTATGGCTCCTACAATGAGCAGTTCTTC.

In this sample, this clonotype turned up many times. The rearrangement links TRBV20-1 to TRBJ1-5, with TRBD1 matching over 7 bases. Trimming removed 1 base from V and 6 bases from J; junction bases left unmatched: 9. CDR1 is DFQATT, CDR2 SNEGSKA, per germline (reference sequence). The CDR3 is 15 residues long. CDR3 protein: CSARVAGTVGQPQHF. Here the CDR3 DNA reads TGCAGTGCTAGAGTCGCCGGGACAGTGGGTCAGCCCCAGCATTTT.

This clonotype has at least ten counts. The chain has TRBV7-9 and TRBJ2-1; 12 positions match TRBD1. Germline-derived CDR1 and CDR2 are SEHNR and FQNEAQ (reference sequence). The CDR3 runs 16 residues. J was trimmed by 7 bases and V by 5 bases; bases with no gene match: 9. The CDR3 DNA sequence: TGTGCCAGCAGCCCCGCGGGACAGGGGGCGCGAAATGAGCAGTTCTTC. Translating it yields CASSPAGQGARNEQFF.

This clonotype was recorded at least ten times. The chain joins TRBV28 to TRBJ1-1; TRBD1 matches at 8 bases. The germline V gene has CDR1 MDHEN and CDR2 SYDVKM. V lost 3 bases to trimming and J lost 2 bases; unmatched junction nucleotides: 8. The CDR3 length is 16 residues. CDR3 nucleotides: TGTGCCAGCAGTTTGTCGGGACAGGACCCTAACACTGAAGCTTTCTTT. This encodes CASSLSGQDPNTEAFF.

This clonotype came up many times. In DNA, the CDR3 is TGCAGCGTTGGGGACATGGGGCGCACAGATACGCAGTATTTT. This sequence encodes CSVGDMGRTDTQYF. This chain links TRBV29-1 with TRBJ2-3; D is possibly TRBD1 (6 bases). The CDR3 is made up of 14 amino acids. The V end was cut by 4 bases, the J end by 1 base, with 12 bases between. Germline CDR1 is SQVTM and CDR2 is ANQGSEA.

The rearrangement joins TRBV5-5 to TRBJ2-5; TRBD1 agrees at 11 bases. The CDR3 spans 15 residues. The ends lost 3 bases at V and 4 bases at J; junction bases unmatched: 5. Germline CDR1 is SGHKS and CDR2 is YYEKEE (reference sequence). The CDR3: CASSSQGQGGETQYF. CDR3 DNA: TGTGCCAGCAGCTCCCAGGGACAGGGGGGAGAGACCCAGTACTTC.

This clonotype was counted ten times or more. The chain recombines TRBV7-8 with TRBJ2-5; TRBD2 aligns across 9 bases. CDR1 and CDR2 from the germline V gene are SGHVS and FQNEAQ. V dropped 2 bases and J dropped 4; count of bases not matched to a gene: 14. CDR3 length: 18 residues. CDR3 sequence reads: CASSLSTSGGLQSETQYF. The CDR3 DNA reads as TGTGCCAGCAGCTTAAGTACCAGCGGGGGGCTTCAGTCAGAGACCCAGTACTTC.

This clonotype has ten or more counts. This chain connects TRBV7-2 to TRBJ1-5, with a possible D match to TRBD1 (6 bases). V dropped 5 bases and J dropped 6 bases, with 11 bases sitting between them. This CDR3 has 13 residues. Germline lookup yields CDR1 SGHTA and CDR2 FQGNSA. The CDR3 loop reads CASSPLTGQPQHF. The CDR3 nucleotides are TGTGCCAGCAGCCCTCTGACAGGTCAGCCCCAGCATTTT.

The rearrangement links TRBV7-2 to TRBJ2-7; 10 positions agree with TRBD2. The CDR3 sequence is 17 residues long. V was pared by 1 base and J by 1 base, with 7 bases of the junction left unmatched. CDR1 is SGHTA, CDR2 FQGNSA, per germline. The CDR3 DNA is TGTGCCAGCAGCTTAGAGGTAGCGGGGGGCATATCCTACGAGCAGTACTTC. Translating it yields CASSLEVAGGISYEQYF.

Details on this clonotype: This sequence may be a read error, since a much larger clone differs from it by one base. V is TRBV2 and J is TRBJ2-5, with D possibly being TRBD2 (7 bases). Germline V gene lookup returns CDR1 SNHLY and CDR2 FYNNEI. The CDR3 totals 14 residues. V was cut by 7 bases and J by 4 bases, with 16 bases left in between. Here the CDR3 DNA reads TGTGCCAGCAAAGGAAGGGGGGGCGGAGAGACCCAGTACTTC. The encoded protein is CASKGRGGGETQYF.

This clonotype has at least ten counts. The rearrangement uses TRBV10-3 and TRBJ1-2, with a tentative D call TRBD1 (5 bases). Germline V gene data show CDR1 as ENHRY and CDR2 as SYGVKD. V lost 4 bases and J 4 bases, leaving 7 bases between the germline ends. This CDR3 contains 12 residues. The CDR3 DNA reads as TGTGCCATCAGTGGACAGTCCTATGGCTACACCTTC. Its translation: CAISGQSYGYTF.

The chain joins TRBV10-1 to TRBJ2-5, with D possibly being TRBD1 (6 bases). Trimming removed 7 bases at V and 2 bases at J, with 11 bases between. This CDR3 comprises 13 residues. Germline V gene lookup returns CDR1 WNHNN and CDR2 SYGVQD (reference sequence). For the CDR3, the DNA is TGCGCCAGCATGGGGACACCTCAAGAGACCCAGTACTTC. Its translation is CASMGTPQETQYF.

In its sample, this clonotype was seen a few times. CDR3 sequence: CAWSVPSGGGNEQFF. The CDR3 nucleotides are TGTGCCTGGAGTGTACCTAGCGGGGGGGGGAATGAGCAGTTCTTC. The rearrangement links TRBV30 to TRBJ2-1; 12 bases fit TRBD2. CDR3 length equals 15 residues. Trimming at V came to 0 bases and at J to 7 bases, leaving 4 bases not matched to a gene. CDR1 is GTSNPN, CDR2 SVGIG, per germline (reference sequence). The full variable domain, rest sourced from reference TRBV30 and TRBJ2-1, is SQTIHQWPATLVQPVGSPLSLECTVEGTSNPNLYWYRQAAGRGLQLLFYSVGIGQISSEVPQNLSASRPQDRQFILSSKKLLLSDSGFYLCAWSVPSGGGNEQFFGPGTRLTVL.

The V and J genes are TRBV19 and TRBJ2-7, with a tentative D call TRBD1 (7 bases). The CDR3 totals 15 residues. Per germline, CDR1 LNHDA and CDR2 SQIVND (reference sequence). The V end was cut by 5 bases, the J end by 4 bases, with 18 bases between. The CDR3 sequence is CASSSWTGGIYEQYF. Here the CDR3 DNA reads TGTGCCAGTAGTTCGTGGACAGGAGGGATATACGAGCAGTACTTC.

The sample holds many counts of this clonotype. The gene calls are TRBV7-9 and TRBJ2-5; maybe TRBD2 (5 bases). V lost 0 bases, J lost 3 bases, and 11 bases lay in between. The CDR3 loop spans 15 amino acids. Germline V gives CDR1 SEHNR, CDR2 FQNEAQ (reference sequence). The CDR3 nucleotides are TGTGCCAGCAGCTTAGCCATACTAGTGAAAGAGACCCAGTACTTC. It translates to CASSLAILVKETQYF.

The chain couples TRBV4-3 to TRBJ2-3; a weak D match, TRBD1 (5 bases). The CDR3 sequence is 16 residues long. The germline V gene encodes CDR1 LGHNA and CDR2 YSLEER. Trimming took 2 bases from V and 2 from J, leaving 14 bases between them. The CDR3 sequence is CASSQQAAGHTDTQYF. CDR3 nucleotide sequence: TGCGCCAGCAGCCAACAGGCGGCAGGACACACAGATACGCAGTATTTT.

In this sample, this clonotype turned up many times. The V gene is TRBV3-1, the J gene TRBJ1-1, with D maybe TRBD1 (6 bases). V shed 4 bases and J shed 5 bases, with 14 bases lying between them. Per germline, CDR1 LGHDT and CDR2 YNNKEL (reference sequence). This CDR3 is built from 14 residues. CDR3 nucleotide sequence: TGTGCCAGCAGCCCCCAGGGGCTAGGGACTGAAGCTTTCTTT. Amino acid sequence: CASSPQGLGTEAFF.

Comment on this clonotype: A read error may explain this, as a much larger clone is one base away. J is TRBJ1-2 and V is TRBV18; D uncertain. The germline CDR1 and CDR2 sequences are KGHSH and LQKENI. V gave up 5 bases and J gave up 3 bases, with 13 bases separating them. The CDR3 has 14 amino acids. CDR3 sequence reads: CASSAGPLDYGYTF. CDR3 DNA sequence: TGTGCCAGCTCAGCTGGGCCGCTAGACTATGGCTACACCTTC. The full variable domain, rest sourced from reference TRBV18 and TRBJ1-2, is NAGVMQNPRHLVRRRGQEARLRCSPMKGHSHVYWYRQLPEEGLKFMVYLQKENIIDESGMPKERFSAEFPKEGPSILRIQQVVRGDSAAYFCASSAGPLDYGYTFGSGTRLTVV.

This clonotype showed up many times. The rearrangement joins TRBV2 to TRBJ1-2; possible D gene TRBD1, 5 bases. Trimming took off 5 bases at V and 7 bases at J, with 17 bases between the two ends. CDR1 and CDR2 from the germline V gene are SNHLY and FYNNEI. This CDR3 spans 14 amino acids. CDR3 region: CASSTSEGPTGYTF. In DNA, the CDR3 is TGTGCCAGCAGTACCAGTGAGGGGCCGACTGGCTACACCTTC.